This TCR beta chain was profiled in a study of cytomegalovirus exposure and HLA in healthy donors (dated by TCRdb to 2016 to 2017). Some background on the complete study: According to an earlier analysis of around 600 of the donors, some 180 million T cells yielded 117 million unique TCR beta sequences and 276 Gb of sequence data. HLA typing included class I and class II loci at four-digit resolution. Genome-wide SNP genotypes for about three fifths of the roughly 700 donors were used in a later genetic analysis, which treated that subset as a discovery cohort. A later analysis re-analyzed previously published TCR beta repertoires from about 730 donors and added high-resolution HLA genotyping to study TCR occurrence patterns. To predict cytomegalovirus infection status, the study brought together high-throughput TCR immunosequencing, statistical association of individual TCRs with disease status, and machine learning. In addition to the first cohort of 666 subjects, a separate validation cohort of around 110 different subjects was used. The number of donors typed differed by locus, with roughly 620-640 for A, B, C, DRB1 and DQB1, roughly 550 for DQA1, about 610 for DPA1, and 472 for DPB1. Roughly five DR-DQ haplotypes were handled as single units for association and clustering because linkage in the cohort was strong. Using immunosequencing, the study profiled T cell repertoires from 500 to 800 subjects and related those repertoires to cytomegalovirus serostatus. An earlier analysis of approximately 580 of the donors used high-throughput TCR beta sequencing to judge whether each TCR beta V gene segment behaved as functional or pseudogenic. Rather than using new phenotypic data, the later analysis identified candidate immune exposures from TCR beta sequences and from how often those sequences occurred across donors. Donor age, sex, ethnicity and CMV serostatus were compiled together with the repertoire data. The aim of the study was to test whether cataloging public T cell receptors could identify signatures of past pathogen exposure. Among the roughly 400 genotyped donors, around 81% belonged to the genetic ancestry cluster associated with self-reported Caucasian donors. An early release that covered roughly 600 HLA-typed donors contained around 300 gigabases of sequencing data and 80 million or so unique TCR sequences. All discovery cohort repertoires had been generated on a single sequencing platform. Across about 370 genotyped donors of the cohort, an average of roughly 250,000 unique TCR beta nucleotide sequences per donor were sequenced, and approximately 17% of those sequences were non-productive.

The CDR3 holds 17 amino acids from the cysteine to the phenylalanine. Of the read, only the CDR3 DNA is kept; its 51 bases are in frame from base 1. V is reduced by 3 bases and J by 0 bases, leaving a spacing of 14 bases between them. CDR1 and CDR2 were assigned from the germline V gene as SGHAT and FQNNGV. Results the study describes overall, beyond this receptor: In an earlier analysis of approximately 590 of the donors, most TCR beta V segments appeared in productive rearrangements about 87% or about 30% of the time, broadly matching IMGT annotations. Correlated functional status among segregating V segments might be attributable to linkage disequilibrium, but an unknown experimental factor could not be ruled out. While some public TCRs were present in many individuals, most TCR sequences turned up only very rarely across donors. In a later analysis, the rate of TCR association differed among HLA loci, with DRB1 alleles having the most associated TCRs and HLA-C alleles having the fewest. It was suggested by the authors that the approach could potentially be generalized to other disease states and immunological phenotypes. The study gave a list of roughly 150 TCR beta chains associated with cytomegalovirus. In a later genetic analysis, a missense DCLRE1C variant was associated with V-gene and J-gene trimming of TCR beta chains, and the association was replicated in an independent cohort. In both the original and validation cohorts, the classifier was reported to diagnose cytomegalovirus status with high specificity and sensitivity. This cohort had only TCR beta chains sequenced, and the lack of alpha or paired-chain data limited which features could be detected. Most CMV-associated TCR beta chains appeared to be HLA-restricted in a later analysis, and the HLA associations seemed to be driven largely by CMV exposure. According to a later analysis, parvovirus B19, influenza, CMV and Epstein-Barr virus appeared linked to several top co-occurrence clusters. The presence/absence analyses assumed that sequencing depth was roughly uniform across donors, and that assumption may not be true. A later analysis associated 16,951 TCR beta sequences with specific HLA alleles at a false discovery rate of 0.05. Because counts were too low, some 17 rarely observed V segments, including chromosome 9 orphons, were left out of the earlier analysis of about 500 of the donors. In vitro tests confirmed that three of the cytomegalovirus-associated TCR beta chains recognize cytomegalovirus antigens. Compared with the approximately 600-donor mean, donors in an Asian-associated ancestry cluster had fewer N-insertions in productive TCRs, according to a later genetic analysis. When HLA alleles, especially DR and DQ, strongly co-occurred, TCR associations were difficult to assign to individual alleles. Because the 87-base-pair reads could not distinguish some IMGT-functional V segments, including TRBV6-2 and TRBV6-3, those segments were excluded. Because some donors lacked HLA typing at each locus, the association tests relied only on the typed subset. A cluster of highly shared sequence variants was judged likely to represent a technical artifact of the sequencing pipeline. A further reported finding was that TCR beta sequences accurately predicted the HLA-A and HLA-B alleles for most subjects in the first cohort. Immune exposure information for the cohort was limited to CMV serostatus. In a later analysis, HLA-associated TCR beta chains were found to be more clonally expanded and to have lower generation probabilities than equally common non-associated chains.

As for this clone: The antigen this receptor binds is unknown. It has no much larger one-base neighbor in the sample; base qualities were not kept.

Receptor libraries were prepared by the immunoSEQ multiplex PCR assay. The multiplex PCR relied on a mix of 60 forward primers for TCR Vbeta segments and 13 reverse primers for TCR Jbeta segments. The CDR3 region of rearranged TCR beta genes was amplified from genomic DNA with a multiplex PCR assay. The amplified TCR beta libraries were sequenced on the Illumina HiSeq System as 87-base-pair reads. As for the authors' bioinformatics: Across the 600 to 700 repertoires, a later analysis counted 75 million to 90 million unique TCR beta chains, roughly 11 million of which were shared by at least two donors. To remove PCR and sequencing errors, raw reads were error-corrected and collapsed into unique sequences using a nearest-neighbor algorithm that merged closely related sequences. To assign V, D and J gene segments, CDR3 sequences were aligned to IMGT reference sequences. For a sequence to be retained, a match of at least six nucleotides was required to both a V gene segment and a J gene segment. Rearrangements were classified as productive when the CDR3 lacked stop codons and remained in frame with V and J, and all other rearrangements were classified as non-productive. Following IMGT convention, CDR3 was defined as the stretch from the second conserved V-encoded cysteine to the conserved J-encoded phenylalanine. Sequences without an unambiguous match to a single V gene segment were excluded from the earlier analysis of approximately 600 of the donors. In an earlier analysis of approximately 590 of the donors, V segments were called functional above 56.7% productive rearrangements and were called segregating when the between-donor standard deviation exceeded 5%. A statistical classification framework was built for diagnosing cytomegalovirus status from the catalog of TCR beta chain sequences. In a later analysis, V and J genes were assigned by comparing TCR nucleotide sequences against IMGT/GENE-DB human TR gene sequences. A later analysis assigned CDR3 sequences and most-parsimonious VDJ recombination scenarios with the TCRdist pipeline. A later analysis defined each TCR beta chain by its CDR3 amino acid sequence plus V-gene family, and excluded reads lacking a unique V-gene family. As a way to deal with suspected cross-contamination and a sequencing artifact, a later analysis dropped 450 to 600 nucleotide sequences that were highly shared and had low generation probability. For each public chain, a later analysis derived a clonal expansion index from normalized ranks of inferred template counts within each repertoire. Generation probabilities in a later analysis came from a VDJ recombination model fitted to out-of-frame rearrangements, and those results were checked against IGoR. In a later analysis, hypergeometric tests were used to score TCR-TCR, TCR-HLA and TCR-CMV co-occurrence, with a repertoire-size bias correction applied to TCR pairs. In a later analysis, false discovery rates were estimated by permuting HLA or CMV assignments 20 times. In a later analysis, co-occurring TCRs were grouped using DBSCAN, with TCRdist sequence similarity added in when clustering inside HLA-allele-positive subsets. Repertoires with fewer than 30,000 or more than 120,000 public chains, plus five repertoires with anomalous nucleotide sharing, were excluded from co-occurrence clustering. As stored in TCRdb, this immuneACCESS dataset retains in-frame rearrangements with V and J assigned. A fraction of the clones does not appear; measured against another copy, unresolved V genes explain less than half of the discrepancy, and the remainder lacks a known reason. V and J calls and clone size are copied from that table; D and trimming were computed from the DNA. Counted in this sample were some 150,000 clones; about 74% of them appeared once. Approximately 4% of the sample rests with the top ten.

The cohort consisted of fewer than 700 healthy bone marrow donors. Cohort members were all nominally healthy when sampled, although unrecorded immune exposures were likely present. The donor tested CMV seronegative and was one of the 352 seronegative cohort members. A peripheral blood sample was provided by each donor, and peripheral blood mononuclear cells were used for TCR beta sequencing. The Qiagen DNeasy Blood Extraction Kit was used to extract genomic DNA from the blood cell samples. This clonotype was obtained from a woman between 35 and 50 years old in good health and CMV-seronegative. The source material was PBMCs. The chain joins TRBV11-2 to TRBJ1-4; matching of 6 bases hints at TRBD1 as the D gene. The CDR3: CASSFGQIGSTNEKLFF. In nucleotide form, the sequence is TGTGCCAGCAGCTTTGGACAGATCGGATCAACTAATGAAAAACTGTTTTTT.